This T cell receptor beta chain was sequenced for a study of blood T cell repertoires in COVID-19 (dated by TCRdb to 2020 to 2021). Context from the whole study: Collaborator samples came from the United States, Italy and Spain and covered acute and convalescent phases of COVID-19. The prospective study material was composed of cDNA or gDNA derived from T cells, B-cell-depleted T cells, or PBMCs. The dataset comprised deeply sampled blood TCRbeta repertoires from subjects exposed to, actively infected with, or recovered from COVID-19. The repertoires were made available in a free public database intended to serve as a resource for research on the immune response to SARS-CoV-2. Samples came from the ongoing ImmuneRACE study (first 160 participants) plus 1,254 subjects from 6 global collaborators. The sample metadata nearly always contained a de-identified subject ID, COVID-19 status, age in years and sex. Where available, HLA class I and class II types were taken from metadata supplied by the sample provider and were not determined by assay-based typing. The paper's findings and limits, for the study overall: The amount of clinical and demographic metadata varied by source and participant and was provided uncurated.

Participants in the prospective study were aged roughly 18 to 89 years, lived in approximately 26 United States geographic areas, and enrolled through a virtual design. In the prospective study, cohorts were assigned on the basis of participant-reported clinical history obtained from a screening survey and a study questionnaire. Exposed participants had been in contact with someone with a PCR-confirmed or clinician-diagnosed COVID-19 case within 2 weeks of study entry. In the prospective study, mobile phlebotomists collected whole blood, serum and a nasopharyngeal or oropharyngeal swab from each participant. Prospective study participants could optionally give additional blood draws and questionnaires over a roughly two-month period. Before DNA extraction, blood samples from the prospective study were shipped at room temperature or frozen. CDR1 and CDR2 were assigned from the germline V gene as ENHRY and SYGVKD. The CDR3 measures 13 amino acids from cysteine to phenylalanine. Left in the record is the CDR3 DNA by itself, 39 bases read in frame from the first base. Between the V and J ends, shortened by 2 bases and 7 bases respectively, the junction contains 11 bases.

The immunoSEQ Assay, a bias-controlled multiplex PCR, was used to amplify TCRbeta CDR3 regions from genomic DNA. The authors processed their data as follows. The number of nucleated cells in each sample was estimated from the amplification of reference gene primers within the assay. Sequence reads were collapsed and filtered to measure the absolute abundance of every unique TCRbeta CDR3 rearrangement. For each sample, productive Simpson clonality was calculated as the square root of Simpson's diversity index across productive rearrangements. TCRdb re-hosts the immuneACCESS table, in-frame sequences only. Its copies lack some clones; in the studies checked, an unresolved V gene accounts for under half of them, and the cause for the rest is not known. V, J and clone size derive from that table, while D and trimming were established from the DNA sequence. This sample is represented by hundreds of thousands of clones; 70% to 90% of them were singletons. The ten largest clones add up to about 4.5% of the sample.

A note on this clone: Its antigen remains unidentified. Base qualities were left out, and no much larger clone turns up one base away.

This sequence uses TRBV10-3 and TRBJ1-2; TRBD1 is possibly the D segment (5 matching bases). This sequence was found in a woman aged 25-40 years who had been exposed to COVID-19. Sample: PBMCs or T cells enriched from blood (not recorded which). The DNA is TGTGCCATCAGTGAGGGACAACTCTTTGGCTACACCTTC. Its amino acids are CAISEGQLFGYTF.